This T cell receptor beta chain derives from a study of cytomegalovirus exposure and HLA in healthy donors. Study conclusions and caveats: Rare TCR sequences predominated, though certain public TCRs were found in many donors.

Assay used: immunoSEQ multiplex PCR; TCRdb lists only in-frame clones, some missing. The sample has under 200,000 clones; 80% to 90% are singletons. CDR1 and CDR2 (germline): SEHNR, FQNEAQ (reference sequence). V was pared by 3 bases and J by 5 bases, with 10 bases between. The CDR3 has 13 residues. As regards this clone: Antigen unknown.

The rearrangement links TRBV7-9 to TRBJ1-1; no firm D call. The clonotype originates from a woman aged 25 to 39 in good health and CMV-seronegative. The specimen was PBMCs. The CDR3 bases are TGTGCCAGCAGCTTGGCAGGCCGTACTGAAGCTTTCTTT. It translates to CASSLAGRTEAFF.